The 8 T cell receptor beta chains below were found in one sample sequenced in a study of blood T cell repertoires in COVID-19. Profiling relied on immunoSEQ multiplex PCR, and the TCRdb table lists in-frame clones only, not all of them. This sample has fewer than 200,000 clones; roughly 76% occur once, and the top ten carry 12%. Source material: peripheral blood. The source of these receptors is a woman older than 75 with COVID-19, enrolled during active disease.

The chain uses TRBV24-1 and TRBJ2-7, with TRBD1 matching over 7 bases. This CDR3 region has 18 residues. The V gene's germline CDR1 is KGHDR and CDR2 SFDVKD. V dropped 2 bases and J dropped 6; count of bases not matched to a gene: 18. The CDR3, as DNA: TGTGCCACCAGTGATTCGCGCCGCGATTTGACAGGGAGCGCCGAGCAGTACTTC. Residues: CATSDSRRDLTGSAEQYF.

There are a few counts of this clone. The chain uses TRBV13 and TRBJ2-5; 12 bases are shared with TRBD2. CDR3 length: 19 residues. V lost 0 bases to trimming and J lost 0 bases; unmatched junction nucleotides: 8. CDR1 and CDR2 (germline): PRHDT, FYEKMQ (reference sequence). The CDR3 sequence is CASSLGLLAGGSYQETQYF. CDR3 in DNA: TGTGCCAGCAGCTTAGGCCTACTAGCGGGGGGATCGTACCAAGAGACCCAGTACTTC. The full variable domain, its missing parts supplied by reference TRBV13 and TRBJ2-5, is AAGVIQSPRHLIKEKRETATLKCYPIPRHDTVYWYQQGPGQDPQFLISFYEKMQSDKGSIPDRFSAQQFSDYHSELNMSSLELGDSALYFCASSLGLLAGGSYQETQYFGPGTRLLVL.

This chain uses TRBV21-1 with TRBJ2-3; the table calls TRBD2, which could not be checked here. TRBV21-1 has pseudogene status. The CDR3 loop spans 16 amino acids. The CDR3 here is CASSTQRVGVADTQYF. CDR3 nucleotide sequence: TGTGCCAGCAGCACCCAGCGGGTCGGTGTCGCAGATACGCAGTATTTT.

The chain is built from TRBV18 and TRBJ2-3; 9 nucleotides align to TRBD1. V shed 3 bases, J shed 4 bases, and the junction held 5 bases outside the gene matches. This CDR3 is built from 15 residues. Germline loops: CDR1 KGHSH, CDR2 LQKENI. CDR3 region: CASSPRTGAADTQYF. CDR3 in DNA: TGTGCCAGCTCACCCCGGACAGGGGCCGCAGATACGCAGTATTTT.

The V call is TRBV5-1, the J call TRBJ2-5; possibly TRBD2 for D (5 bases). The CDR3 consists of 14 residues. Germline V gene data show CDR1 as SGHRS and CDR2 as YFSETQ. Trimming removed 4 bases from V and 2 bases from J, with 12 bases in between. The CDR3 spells CASSPADWQETQYF. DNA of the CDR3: TGCGCCAGCAGCCCAGCGGACTGGCAAGAGACCCAGTACTTC.

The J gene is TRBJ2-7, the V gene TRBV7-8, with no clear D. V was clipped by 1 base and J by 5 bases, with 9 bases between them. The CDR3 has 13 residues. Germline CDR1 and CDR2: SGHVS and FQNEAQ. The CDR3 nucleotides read TGTGCCAGCAGCTTAGGGTTGGGCAACGAGCAGTACTTC. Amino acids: CASSLGLGNEQYF.

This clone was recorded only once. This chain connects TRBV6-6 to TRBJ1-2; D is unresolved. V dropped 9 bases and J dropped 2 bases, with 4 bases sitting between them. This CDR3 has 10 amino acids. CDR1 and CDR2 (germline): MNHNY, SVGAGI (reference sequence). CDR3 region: CASSNYGYTF. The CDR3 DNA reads TGTGCCAGTTCGAACTATGGCTACACCTTC.

CDR3 protein: CASSDAVGTVNEKLFF. The DNA for the CDR3 is TGTGCCAGCAGCGACGCCGTGGGGACAGTTAATGAAAAACTGTTTTTT. V is TRBV9 and J is TRBJ1-4, with 7 bases that match TRBD1. The germline CDR1 and CDR2 sequences are SGDLS and YYNGEE. The CDR3 extends over 16 amino acids. The trim removed 3 bases at V and 4 bases at J, leaving 9 bases unmatched.